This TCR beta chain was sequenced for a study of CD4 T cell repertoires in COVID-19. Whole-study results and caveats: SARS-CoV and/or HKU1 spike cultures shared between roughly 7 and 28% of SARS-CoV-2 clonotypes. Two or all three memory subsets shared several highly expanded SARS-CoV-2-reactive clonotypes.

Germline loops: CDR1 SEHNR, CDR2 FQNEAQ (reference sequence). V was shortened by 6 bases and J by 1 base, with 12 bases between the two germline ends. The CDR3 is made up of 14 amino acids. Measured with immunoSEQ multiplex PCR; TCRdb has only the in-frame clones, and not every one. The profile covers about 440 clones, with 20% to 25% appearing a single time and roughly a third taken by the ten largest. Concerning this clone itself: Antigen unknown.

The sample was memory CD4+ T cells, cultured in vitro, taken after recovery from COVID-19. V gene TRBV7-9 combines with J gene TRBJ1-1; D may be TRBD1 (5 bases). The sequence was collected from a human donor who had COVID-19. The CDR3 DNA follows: TGTGCCAGCAGTACCCTTGGGGGGAACACTGAAGCTTTCTTT. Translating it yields CASSTLGGNTEAFF.